A selection of T cell receptor beta chains follows, all from one sample in a study of T-cell reconstitution after alpha-beta-depleted transplantation in children. TCRdb itself ran the PCR reads through MiXCR, one entry per CDR3 protein. The repertoire holds a few hundred thousand distinct CDR3 sequences, with over 9.5% as singletons. Sequenced material: PBMCs from the stem cell graft donor, taken from the stem cell graft. These receptors originate from a human donor who donated a stem cell graft to a child with SCID. Both conserved end residues are part of each CDR3. Each record gives: clone size, V gene, CDR3 length, D gene, J gene, CDR3 protein, CDR3 DNA. The D gene is left open where the match is weak. Clone size is not always given. Where it is, it says once, few, many or a class for expanded clones.

abundance: NA
v_gene: TRBV20-1
len: 16
d_gene: TRBD1
j_gene: TRBJ1-6
CDR3aa: CSAPNQGVPYNSPLHF
CDR3nt: TGCAGTGCTCCTAACCAGGGGGTCCCCTATAATTCACCCCTCCACTTT

abundance: many
v_gene: TRBV6-4
len: 19
d_gene: TRBD1
j_gene: TRBJ1-2
CDR3aa: CASSPQIRGQAQLPYGYTF
CDR3nt: TGTGCCAGCAGTCCGCAAATTCGAGGACAGGCGCAACTTCCCTATGGCTACACCTTC

abundance: NA
v_gene: TRBV3-1
len: 15
d_gene: NA
j_gene: TRBJ2-2
CDR3aa: CASSHSGAPTGELFF
CDR3nt: TGTGCCAGCAGCCATAGCGGAGCCCCCACCGGGGAGCTGTTTTTT

abundance: NA
v_gene: TRBV30
len: 13
d_gene: NA
j_gene: TRBJ1-3
CDR3aa: CAWSGVSGNTIYF
CDR3nt: TGTGCCTGGAGTGGGGTGTCTGGAAACACCATATATTTT

abundance: many
v_gene: TRBV6-5
len: 16
d_gene: NA
j_gene: TRBJ1-2
CDR3aa: CASSYRKLPESCGYTF
CDR3nt: TGTGCCAGCAGTTACAGAAAGTTACCTGAAAGTTGTGGCTACACCTTC

abundance: many
v_gene: TRBV18
len: 17
d_gene: TRBD2
j_gene: TRBJ2-1
CDR3aa: CASSPPGLAANYNEQFF
CDR3nt: TGTGCCAGCTCACCCCCCGGTCTAGCGGCGAACTACAATGAGCAGTTCTTC

abundance: many
v_gene: TRBV12-3/TRBV12-4
len: 11
d_gene: NA
j_gene: TRBJ2-1
CDR3aa: CASSLGNEQFF
CDR3nt: TGTGCCAGCAGTTTAGGCAATGAGCAGTTCTTC

abundance: many
v_gene: TRBV7-9
len: 13
d_gene: NA
j_gene: TRBJ1-5
CDR3aa: CASSPGGGLPQHF
CDR3nt: TGTGCCAGCAGCCCCGGCGGGGGACTGCCCCAGCATTTT

abundance: many
v_gene: TRBV9
len: 11
d_gene: NA
j_gene: TRBJ1-1
CDR3aa: CASSFNWAYYF
CDR3nt: TGTGCCAGCAGCTTCAACTGGGCTTATTACTTT

abundance: many
v_gene: TRBV6-2/TRBV6-3
len: 13
d_gene: NA
j_gene: TRBJ1-5
CDR3aa: CASSLREDQPQHF
CDR3nt: TGTGCCAGCAGTCTCAGGGAGGATCAGCCCCAGCATTTT

abundance: many
v_gene: TRBV27
len: 12
d_gene: NA
j_gene: TRBJ1-5
CDR3aa: CASSLIGQPQHF
CDR3nt: TGTGCCAGCAGTTTAATTGGTCAGCCCCAGCATTTT

abundance: many
v_gene: TRBV6-1
len: 14
d_gene: NA
j_gene: TRBJ1-1
CDR3aa: CASSPGPLGAEAFF
CDR3nt: TGTGCCAGCAGCCCGGGACCTTTAGGGGCTGAAGCTTTCTTT

abundance: many
v_gene: TRBV7-2
len: 12
d_gene: NA
j_gene: TRBJ1-4
CDR3aa: CASSLVPGKLFF
CDR3nt: TGTGCCAGCAGCTTAGTCCCAGGGAAACTGTTTTTT

abundance: many
v_gene: TRBV11-2
len: 14
d_gene: NA
j_gene: TRBJ1-4
CDR3aa: CASSRLAFGEKLFF
CDR3nt: TGTGCCAGCAGCCGACTTGCCTTCGGGGAAAAACTGTTTTTT

abundance: NA
v_gene: TRBV20-1
len: 17
d_gene: TRBD1
j_gene: TRBJ1-5
CDR3aa: CCAPTRLGTGSNQPQHF
CDR3nt: TGCTGTGCTCCGACACGGCTAGGGACAGGGAGCAATCAGCCCCAGCATTTT

abundance: many
v_gene: TRBV12-3/TRBV12-4
len: 12
d_gene: NA
j_gene: TRBJ1-1
CDR3aa: CASSDRDTEAFF
CDR3nt: TGTGCCAGCAGTGATAGGGACACTGAAGCTTTCTTT

abundance: many
v_gene: TRBV7-3
len: 17
d_gene: TRBD1
j_gene: TRBJ2-5
CDR3aa: CASSLGQGGLRQETQYF
CDR3nt: TGTGCCAGCAGCTTAGGACAGGGGGGTCTTCGCCAAGAGACCCAGTACTTC

abundance: many
v_gene: TRBV20-1
len: 11
d_gene: NA
j_gene: TRBJ1-1
CDR3aa: CSAGSNTEAFF
CDR3nt: TGCAGTGCGGGGTCGAACACTGAAGCTTTCTTT

abundance: NA
v_gene: TRBV7-3
len: 13
d_gene: NA
j_gene: TRBJ2-3
CDR3aa: CASSRTRSDTQYF
CDR3nt: TGTGCCAGCAGCCGGACCCGCTCAGATACGCAGTATTTT

abundance: many
v_gene: TRBV10-3
len: 14
d_gene: TRBD1
j_gene: TRBJ1-2
CDR3aa: CAISESTGGDGYTF
CDR3nt: TGTGCCATCAGTGAATCAACAGGGGGCGATGGCTACACCTTC

abundance: many
v_gene: TRBV6-2/TRBV6-3
len: 16
d_gene: NA
j_gene: TRBJ2-2
CDR3aa: CASARDRSQGTGELFF
CDR3nt: TGTGCCAGCGCCCGGGACCGATCACAGGGCACCGGGGAGCTGTTTTTT

abundance: many
v_gene: TRBV5-1
len: 16
d_gene: TRBD1
j_gene: TRBJ2-2
CDR3aa: CASSLAEFTGAGELFF
CDR3nt: TGCGCCAGCAGCTTGGCCGAGTTCACAGGGGCCGGGGAGCTGTTTTTT

abundance: many
v_gene: TRBV20-1
len: 13
d_gene: NA
j_gene: TRBJ2-1
CDR3aa: CSARGGAYNEQFF
CDR3nt: TGCAGTGCTAGAGGAGGGGCCTACAATGAGCAGTTCTTC

abundance: many
v_gene: TRBV7-3
len: 14
d_gene: NA
j_gene: TRBJ2-7
CDR3aa: CASSPQGGGYEQYF
CDR3nt: TGTGCCAGCAGCCCTCAAGGAGGGGGTTACGAGCAGTACTTC

abundance: few
v_gene: TRBV20-1
len: 17
d_gene: NA
j_gene: TRBJ1-1
CDR3aa: CSARDGLGQRWGTEAFF
CDR3nt: TGCAGTGCTAGAGATGGGCTGGGACAACGATGGGGAACTGAAGCTTTCTTT

abundance: many
v_gene: TRBV28
len: 15
d_gene: NA
j_gene: TRBJ2-7
CDR3aa: CASSLYGYGSYEQYF
CDR3nt: TGTGCCAGCAGTTTATACGGCTACGGCTCCTACGAGCAGTACTTC

abundance: NA
v_gene: TRBV28
len: 13
d_gene: TRBD2
j_gene: TRBJ2-5
CDR3aa: CASSPGLVGTQYF
CDR3nt: TGTGCCAGCAGTCCCGGACTAGTGGGGACCCAGTACTTC

abundance: many
v_gene: TRBV19
len: 12
d_gene: NA
j_gene: TRBJ1-1
CDR3aa: CASSIYEGRAFF
CDR3nt: TGTGCCAGTAGTATTTACGAGGGCCGAGCTTTCTTT

abundance: many
v_gene: TRBV5-1
len: 16
d_gene: TRBD1
j_gene: TRBJ2-3
CDR3aa: CASSLVRDSRTDTQYF
CDR3nt: TGCGCCAGCAGCTTGGTGAGGGACAGCCGCACAGATACGCAGTATTTT

abundance: few
v_gene: TRBV5-5
len: 15
d_gene: NA
j_gene: TRBJ1-1
CDR3aa: CASSLGGVWNTEAFF
CDR3nt: TGTGCCAGCAGCTTGGGGGGCGTTTGGAACACTGAAGCTTTCTTT

abundance: many
v_gene: TRBV2
len: 12
d_gene: NA
j_gene: TRBJ2-5
CDR3aa: CASSDGRETQYF
CDR3nt: TGTGCCAGCAGTGACGGAAGAGAGACCCAGTACTTC

abundance: many
v_gene: TRBV28
len: 12
d_gene: NA
j_gene: TRBJ2-4
CDR3aa: CASSTTGTPQGF
CDR3nt: TGTGCCAGCAGTACGACAGGAACACCTCAGGGCTTC

abundance: NA
v_gene: TRBV14
len: 18
d_gene: NA
j_gene: TRBJ1-4
CDR3aa: CASSQWVSGYATNEKLFF
CDR3nt: TGTGCCAGCAGCCAATGGGTCTCGGGTTACGCAACTAATGAAAAACTGTTTTTT

abundance: many
v_gene: TRBV7-9
len: 15
d_gene: NA
j_gene: TRBJ1-1
CDR3aa: CASSLIVRPNTEAFF
CDR3nt: TGTGCCAGCAGCTTAATTGTCAGACCGAACACTGAAGCTTTCTTT